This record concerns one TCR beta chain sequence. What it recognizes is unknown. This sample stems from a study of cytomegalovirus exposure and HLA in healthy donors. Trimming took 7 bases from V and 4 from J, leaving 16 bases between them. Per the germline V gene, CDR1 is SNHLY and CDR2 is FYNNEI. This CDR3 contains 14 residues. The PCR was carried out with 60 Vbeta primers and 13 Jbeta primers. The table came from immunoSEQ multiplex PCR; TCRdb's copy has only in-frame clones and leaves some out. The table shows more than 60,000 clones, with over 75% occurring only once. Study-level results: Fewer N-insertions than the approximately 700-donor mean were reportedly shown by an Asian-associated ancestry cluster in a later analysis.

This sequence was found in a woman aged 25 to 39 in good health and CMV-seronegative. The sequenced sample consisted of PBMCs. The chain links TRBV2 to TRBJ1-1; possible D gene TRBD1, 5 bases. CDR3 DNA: TGTGCCAGCAAGCAAGAGGCGGGGGGCACTGAAGCTTTCTTT. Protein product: CASKQEAGGTEAFF.